This note documents a single T cell receptor (beta chain) sequence. The data stem from a study of blood T cell repertoires in COVID-19. The V end was cut by 6 bases, the J end by 0 bases, with 10 bases between. This CDR3 is built from 14 residues. CDR1 and CDR2 from the germline V gene are MNHEY and SVGAGI. Ages ranged from roughly 18 to 100 years, with residence in 24 US areas. Clones were sequenced by immunoSEQ multiplex PCR, and TCRdb holds only the in-frame ones, with some missing. This sample has roughly 190,000 clones, with around 82% found just once. The J gene is TRBJ2-3, the V gene TRBV6-5; no reliable D call. Sample: PBMCs or T cells enriched from blood (not recorded which). The receptor was derived from a woman aged 45-59 years with acute COVID-19. CDR3 in amino acids: CASSPSSSTDTQYF. The CDR3 bases are TGTGCCAGCAGCCCCAGTTCTAGCACAGATACGCAGTATTTT.